This T cell receptor (beta chain) is from a study of molecular identifiers for immune sequencing clone quantification. Broader study findings: Molecules of identical TCR sharing a barcode could underestimate highly expanded clone sizes. Effector cells kept over 98% of their molecules in clones above 20 RNA copies, while naive cells kept under 1% there.

Germline V gene data show CDR1 as SGHVS and CDR2 as FQNEAQ. This CDR3 spans 14 amino acids. The V and J ends lost 5 bases and 4 bases respectively, with 14 bases between them. TCRdb reanalysed the PCR reads using MiXCR and keeps one entry per CDR3 protein. The table lists about 640,000 distinct CDR3 sequences, approximately 20% of them singletons. This clonotype has a count of ten or more. Its matching antigen is unknown. Isolation of naive CD8 T cells was achieved by sorting on a CD8+CD4-CCR7+CD45RA+ phenotype. Sequenced: naive CD8+ T cells from blood, with Jurkat cell RNA spiked in. Indicated subset: FACS-sorted CD8+CD4-CCR7+CD45RA+ naive T cells. The genes are TRBV7-8 and TRBJ1-2, with a tentative D call TRBD1 (5 bases). The source of this sequence is a human donor in good health. Some libraries in this study had Jurkat cell RNA spiked in. CDR3 sequence: CASSPVRDSYGYTF. The DNA for the CDR3 is TGTGCCAGCAGCCCCGTAAGAGACAGCTATGGCTACACCTTC.